This T cell receptor (beta chain) was identified in a study of T cell repertoires in cytomegalovirus infection. Study context: In public TCR beta signatures, there were indications of both CMV infection and matching HLA type. General observations from the study: Dominating the ex vivo response were TCR beta clonotypes that were CMV-specific and HLA-C-restricted. Individuals carrying CMV plus the relevant HLA were identified by cumulative frequency of public TCR beta families.

A remark on this clonotype: Its specificity is not known.

Each CDR3 protein is one row after TCRdb ran MiXCR on the reads. Of about 490,000 distinct CDR3 sequences in the sample, approximately 17% were seen once. Material: CD8+ T cells from PBMCs. The source is a human donor in good health (CMV status not recorded). Some clones in this sample may be carry-over from other donors' samples.

CDR3 nucleotides: TGTGCCAGCAGCCACGTTGACAGGGAGGGGGTTTATGGCTACACCTTC. Translating gives CASSHVDREGVYGYTF. The chain carries TRBV13 and TRBJ1-2; 7 nucleotides match TRBD1. Trimming at V came to 5 bases and at J to 5 bases, leaving 14 bases not matched to a gene. CDR1 PRHDT and CDR2 FYEKMQ come from the germline V gene (reference sequence). There are 16 residues in the CDR3. The full variable domain, with the rest looked up from reference TRBV13 and TRBJ1-2, is AAGVIQSPRHLIKEKRETATLKCYPIPRHDTVYWYQQGPGQDPQFLISFYEKMQSDKGSIPDRFSAQQFSDYHSELNMSSLELGDSALYFCASSHVDREGVYGYTFGSGTRLTVV.